Presented here are 8 T cell receptor beta chains from one specimen sequenced in a study of cytomegalovirus exposure and HLA in healthy donors. Primers for the PCR totalled 60 Vbeta and 13 Jbeta. Sequenced by immunoSEQ multiplex PCR; TCRdb stores in-frame clones only, minus some. The table records roughly 130,000 clones, around 80% of them present only once. Sequencing input: PBMCs. These receptors were taken from a human donor in good health.

The rearrangement joins TRBV5-1 to TRBJ2-2; D is uncertain. Trimming pared 2 bases from V and 7 bases from J, leaving 3 bases between. The CDR3 spans 11 residues. Per germline, CDR1 SGHRS and CDR2 YFSETQ. Written as DNA, the CDR3 is TGCGCCAGCAGCTTTATCGGGGAGCTGTTTTTT. Protein: CASSFIGELFF. The variable domain in full, with the rest retrieved from reference TRBV5-1 and TRBJ2-2, is KAGVTQTPRYLIKTRGQQVTLSCSPISGHRSVSWYQQTPGQGLQFLFEYFSETQRNKGNFPGRFSGRQFSNSRSEMNVSTLELGDSALYLCASSFIGELFFGEGSRLTVL.

This clone was found a few times. The chain employs TRBV7-9 and TRBJ2-3; maybe TRBD2 (7 bases). V lost 5 bases and J 5 bases, leaving 23 bases between the germline ends. The CDR3 length is 17 residues. Per the germline V gene, CDR1 is SEHNR and CDR2 is FQNEAQ (reference sequence). This CDR3 is CASSPRIGGPIGDTQYF. The CDR3 region has the DNA TGTGCCAGCAGCCCACGGATCGGGGGGCCAATAGGAGATACGCAGTATTTT. The complete variable domain, with remaining parts taken from reference TRBV7-9 and TRBJ2-3, reads DTGVSQNPRHKITKRGQNVTFRCDPISEHNRLYWYRQTLGQGPEFLTYFQNEAQLEKSRLLSDRFSAERPKGSFSTLEIQRTEQGDSAMYLCASSPRIGGPIGDTQYFGPGTRLTVL.

This clone was found a few times. The chain combines TRBV6-6 with TRBJ1-2, with D possibly being TRBD1 (5 bases). Germline V gene data show CDR1 as MNHNY and CDR2 as SVGAGI (reference sequence). CDR3 length: 14 amino acids. V was pared by 0 bases and J by 6 bases, with 11 bases between. CDR3 protein: CASSYSGLLNGYTF. CDR3 in DNA: TGTGCCAGCAGTTACTCGGGACTACTTAATGGCTACACCTTC.

V is TRBV25-1 and J is TRBJ1-6; 7 nucleotides match TRBD1. CDR1 and CDR2 from the germline V gene are MGHDK and SYGVNS. The CDR3 extends over 16 amino acids. After removal of 0 bases from V and 7 bases from J, the junction contained 6 bases not matched to a gene. The CDR3 protein is CASSEYWTGRNSPLHF. CDR3 sequence (DNA): TGTGCCAGCAGTGAATATTGGACAGGTAGAAATTCACCCCTCCACTTT.

The chain links TRBV27 to TRBJ2-1; 9 bases agree with TRBD1. The CDR3 extends over 15 amino acids. The J segment lost 9 bases and the V segment lost 3 bases, leaving 9 bases of the junction unmatched. Germline CDR1 and CDR2: MNHEY and SMNVEV (reference sequence). CDR3 sequence: CASSLGLGQGAEQFF. CDR3 DNA: TGTGCCAGCAGTTTGGGGTTGGGACAGGGAGCTGAGCAGTTCTTC.

The rearrangement joins TRBV6-5 to TRBJ2-1, with 11 positions matching TRBD2. The CDR3 runs 13 residues. Germline lookup yields CDR1 MNHEY and CDR2 SVGAGI. V lost 5 bases, J lost 6 bases, and 0 bases stayed unmatched. The CDR3 sequence: CASSTSGGNEQFF. DNA of the CDR3: TGTGCCAGCAGTACTAGCGGGGGCAATGAGCAGTTCTTC.

The chain is built from TRBV2 and TRBJ2-3; 12 bases agree with TRBD1. The CDR3 is 16 residues long. J gave up 4 bases and V 6 bases, and 8 bases lay outside the gene matches. The germline V gene has CDR1 SNHLY and CDR2 FYNNEI. The CDR3 reads CASRVPGQGAADTQYF. The CDR3 DNA reads TGTGCCAGCAGGGTGCCGGGACAGGGGGCAGCAGATACGCAGTATTTT.

The CDR3 sequence: CASSYGTVQETQYF. CDR3 bases: TGTGCCAGCAGTTACGGGACAGTCCAAGAGACCCAGTACTTC. The gene calls are TRBV6-6 and TRBJ2-5; 7 positions match TRBD1. The CDR3 runs 14 residues. After removal of 2 bases from V and 1 base from J, the junction contained 1 base not matched to a gene. The germline V gene has CDR1 MNHNY and CDR2 SVGAGI (reference sequence).